This T cell receptor beta chain was observed in a study of cytomegalovirus exposure and HLA in healthy donors. About the research overall: Across a few hundred genotyped donors, 65% to 90% landed in the Caucasian-associated ancestry cluster. Points from the study as a whole: CMV antigen specificity was confirmed in vitro for a few CMV-associated chains.

Use of 60 Vbeta and 13 Jbeta primers characterized the PCR. TCRdb's table, derived via immunoSEQ multiplex PCR, lists solely in-frame clones and lacks some. The sample includes 130,000 or so clones, around 9% seen only once; the top ten take 5.5%. This clone was seen a few times. Its antigen is unidentified. CDR3 length: 15 amino acids. V dropped 6 bases and J dropped 0 bases, with 12 bases sitting between them. CDR1 is SNHLY, CDR2 FYNNEI, per germline. This TCR was recovered from a man in his forties in good health and CMV-seronegative. Sequenced input: PBMCs. The chain uses TRBV2 and TRBJ2-1; possible D gene TRBD1, 5 bases. In nucleotides, the CDR3 is TGTGCCAGCAGACTATACAGGAGCTCCTACAATGAGCAGTTCTTC. Its translation is CASRLYRSSYNEQFF.